The 16 T cell receptor beta chains below come from one sample, sequenced in a study of T cell responses to AZD1222 COVID-19 vaccine. The data were produced by immunoSEQ multiplex PCR, yet TCRdb's version contains in-frame clones alone and is incomplete. The sample yields about 100,000 clones, 80% to 95% seen once. The specimen was peripheral blood, collected on day 0 of AZD1222 vaccination. The receptors come from an adult in good health.

The rearrangement joins TRBV7-2 to TRBJ2-1; 13 nucleotides line up with TRBD2. The CDR3 extends over 16 amino acids. V was clipped by 1 base and J by 4 bases; unmatched bases: 1. The V gene's germline CDR1 is SGHTA and CDR2 FQGNSA. DNA for the CDR3: TGTGCCAGCAGCTTAGAACTAGCGGGAGGGTACAATGAGCAGTTCTTC. This gives the protein CASSLELAGGYNEQFF. Together with reference TRBV7-2 and TRBJ2-1, the CDR3 gives the full variable domain: GAGVSQSPSNKVTEKGKDVELRCDPISGHTALYWYRQSLGQGLEFLIYFQGNSAPDKSGLPSDRFSAERTGGSVSTLTIQRTQQEDSAVYLCASSLELAGGYNEQFFGPGTRLTVL.

This chain uses TRBV2 with TRBJ1-4; a possible D gene is TRBD1 (5 bases). This CDR3 comprises 10 residues. CDR1 is SNHLY, CDR2 FYNNEI, per germline. The CDR3 sequence: CVSRGKKLFF. The CDR3 DNA follows: TGTGTTTCTAGGGGAAAAAAACTGTTTTTT.

The chain recombines TRBV9 with TRBJ2-2; 8 bases match TRBD2. The germline CDR1 and CDR2 sequences are SGDLS and YYNGEE. CDR3 length: 15 residues. With V trimmed by 3 bases and J by 5 bases, 6 bases remained unmatched. In DNA, the CDR3 is TGTGCCAGCAGCGGGGGCGCGGGAGGAACCGGGGAGCTGTTTTTT. It translates to CASSGGAGGTGELFF.

The chain has TRBV27 and TRBJ2-7; possible D gene TRBD2, 6 bases. CDR1 and CDR2 (germline): MNHEY, SMNVEV (reference sequence). The CDR3 is 17 residues long. V was clipped by 5 bases and J by 4 bases, with 24 bases between them. The CDR3 nucleotides are TGTGCCAGCAGTGCCCTAGCGCCCCCCGTCACTCTTTACGAGCAGTACTTC. It yields the protein CASSALAPPVTLYEQYF.

The genes are TRBV5-5 and TRBJ1-2, with unresolved D. This CDR3 region has 14 residues. The V gene's germline CDR1 is SGHKS and CDR2 YYEKEE (reference sequence). The ends were cut back, 3 bases at V and 7 bases at J, with 16 bases in the middle. The CDR3, as DNA: TGTGCCAGCAGCTCGTCACCCGGGTTACCTGGCTACACCTTC. Its translation: CASSSSPGLPGYTF.

The chain couples TRBV25-1 to TRBJ1-4, with 8 positions matching TRBD1. The CDR3 length is 15 residues. Per the germline V gene, CDR1 is MGHDK and CDR2 is SYGVNS. The trim removed 5 bases at V and 7 bases at J, leaving 9 bases unmatched. CDR3 in DNA: TGTGCCAGCAGTTTTACAGGGGGAGGGAGTGAAAAACTGTTTTTT. It encodes CASSFTGGGSEKLFF.

CDR3: CASSFRQETQYF. CDR3 nucleotides: TGTGCCAGCAGCTTCCGGCAAGAGACCCAGTACTTC. The rearrangement joins TRBV7-2 to TRBJ2-5, with D uncertain. In germline, CDR1 is SGHTA, CDR2 FQGNSA. This CDR3 has 12 residues. Trimming pared 3 bases from V and 2 bases from J, leaving 4 bases between.

V and J are TRBV10-1 and TRBJ1-1, with 9 bases lining up with TRBD1. The germline CDR1 and CDR2 sequences are WNHNN and SYGVQD (reference sequence). This CDR3 has 13 amino acids. Trimming at V came to 0 bases and at J to 12 bases, leaving 5 bases not matched to a gene. This CDR3 is CASSESIQGAPFF. The DNA of the CDR3 is TGCGCCAGCAGTGAGTCGATACAGGGGGCACCTTTCTTT.

This chain links TRBV4-1 with TRBJ1-3; 8 bases line up with TRBD1. V was clipped by 3 bases and J by 0 bases; unmatched bases: 7. There are 17 residues in the CDR3. Looked up from germline, CDR1 is MGHRA and CDR2 is YSYEKL. CDR3 DNA: TGCGCCAGCAGCCATTTTCCGGACAGGGTCTCTGGAAACACCATATATTTT. Translating gives CASSHFPDRVSGNTIYF.

This chain joins TRBV9 and TRBJ1-4; D not resolved. This CDR3 comprises 15 residues. Trimming stripped 2 bases from V and 0 bases from J, with 8 bases between. Germline assignment: CDR1 SGDLS and CDR2 YYNGEE. The CDR3 coding sequence is TGTGCCAGCAGCGTCAGCGGTGCAACTAATGAAAAACTGTTTTTT. This sequence encodes CASSVSGATNEKLFF.

V gene TRBV19 combines with J gene TRBJ1-3; D possibly corresponds to TRBD1 (6 bases). Trimming took 4 bases from V and 0 from J, leaving 16 bases between them. Germline V lookup: CDR1 LNHDA, CDR2 SQIVND (reference sequence). The CDR3 length is 17 residues. The CDR3 region is CASSTYRAHFSGNTIYF. The CDR3 nucleotides read TGTGCCAGTAGTACCTACAGGGCCCACTTCTCTGGAAACACCATATATTTT.

The chain combines TRBV10-2 with TRBJ2-1; the D call may be TRBD1 or TRBD2 (6 bases each). The germline V and J ends were trimmed by 11 bases and 8 bases, with 31 bases remaining between them. The germline V gene encodes CDR1 WSHSY and CDR2 SAAADI. The CDR3 totals 17 residues. DNA of the CDR3: TGCGCCGCCCGGGGGCGAGTGGGGGGTAATAGCCTCGATGAGCAGTTCTTC. As protein: CAARGRVGGNSLDEQFF.

This CDR3 reads CASSQVGTNTEAFF. The DNA for the CDR3 is TGTGCCAGCAGCCAAGTGGGGACCAACACTGAAGCTTTCTTT. The genes are TRBV3-1 (or the pseudogene TRBV3-2) and TRBJ1-1; a weak D match, TRBD1 (5 bases). From germline, CDR1 is LGHDT and CDR2 YNNKEL (reference sequence). Trimming left V 1 base short and J 2 bases short, with 8 bases between. This CDR3 has 14 amino acids.

CDR3 loop: CASSQDRGQATSYEQYF. The CDR3 coding sequence is TGCGCCAGCAGCCAAGATCGAGGACAGGCTACATCCTACGAGCAGTACTTC. The chain employs TRBV4-1 and TRBJ2-7; 7 positions match TRBD1. Germline CDR1 and CDR2: MGHRA and YSYEKL. The CDR3 has 17 amino acids. The trim removed 0 bases at V and 1 base at J, leaving 9 bases unmatched.

The V call is TRBV7-2, the J call TRBJ2-1; the match to TRBD2 covers 9 bases. The CDR3 sequence is 15 residues long. Looked up from germline, CDR1 is SGHTA and CDR2 is FQGNSA. J was trimmed by 2 bases and V by 3 bases; bases with no gene match: 2. CDR3 sequence: CASSFVAGAYNEQFF. The CDR3 nucleotides are TGTGCCAGCAGCTTCGTAGCGGGAGCCTACAATGAGCAGTTCTTC. Filled out from reference TRBV7-2 and TRBJ2-1, the complete variable domain reads GAGVSQSPSNKVTEKGKDVELRCDPISGHTALYWYRQSLGQGLEFLIYFQGNSAPDKSGLPSDRFSAERTGGSVSTLTIQRTQQEDSAVYLCASSFVAGAYNEQFFGPGTRLTVL.

This chain joins TRBV4-1 and TRBJ2-6; D might be TRBD1 (6 bases). The V end lost 3 bases, the J end lost 1 base, and 19 bases lay between the germline ends. The CDR3 sequence is 19 residues long. Germline lookup yields CDR1 MGHRA and CDR2 YSYEKL. CDR3 coding DNA: TGCGCCAGCAGCCACAGACTGGACAGAAACCCTTCTGGGGCCAACGTCCTGACTTTC. This encodes CASSHRLDRNPSGANVLTF.